The entry below gives a single T cell receptor beta chain sequence along with its context. The data are from a study of T cell changes during pregnancy in multiple sclerosis. Measured with immunoSEQ multiplex PCR; TCRdb has only the in-frame clones, and not every one. This table has around 100,000 clones, approximately 90% appearing once. The CDR3 spans 13 residues. V lost 4 bases to trimming and J lost 2 bases, with 10 bases between them. In germline, CDR1 is SGHRS, CDR2 YFSETQ. This receptor was taken from a female donor in good health, enrolled as a control in a pregnancy study. Sequences were derived from peripheral blood, sampled in the second trimester of pregnancy. The chain employs TRBV5-1 and TRBJ2-7, with D uncertain. CDR3 coding DNA: TGCGCCAGCAGCACAGCTGACCCCTACGAGCAGTACTTC. Translated, it gives CASSTADPYEQYF. Full variable domain (remainder filled in from reference TRBV5-1 and TRBJ2-7): KAGVTQTPRYLIKTRGQQVTLSCSPISGHRSVSWYQQTPGQGLQFLFEYFSETQRNKGNFPGRFSGRQFSNSRSEMNVSTLELGDSALYLCASSTADPYEQYFGPGTRLTVT.